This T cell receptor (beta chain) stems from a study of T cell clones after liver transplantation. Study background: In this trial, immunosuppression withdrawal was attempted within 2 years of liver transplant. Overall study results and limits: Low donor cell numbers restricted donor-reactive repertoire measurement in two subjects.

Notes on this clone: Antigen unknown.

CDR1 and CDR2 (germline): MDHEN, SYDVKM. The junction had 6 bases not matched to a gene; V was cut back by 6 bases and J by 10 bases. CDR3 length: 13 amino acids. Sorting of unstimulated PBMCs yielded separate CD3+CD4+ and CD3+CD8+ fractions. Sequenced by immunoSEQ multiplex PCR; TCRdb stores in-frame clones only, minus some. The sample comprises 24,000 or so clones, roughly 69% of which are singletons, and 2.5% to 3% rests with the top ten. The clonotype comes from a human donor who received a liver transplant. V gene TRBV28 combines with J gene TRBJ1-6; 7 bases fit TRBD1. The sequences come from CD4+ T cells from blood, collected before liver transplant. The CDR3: CASSAGGRSPLHF. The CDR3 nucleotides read TGTGCCAGCAGCGCAGGGGGACGGTCACCCCTCCACTTT. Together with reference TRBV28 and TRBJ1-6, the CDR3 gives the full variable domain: DVKVTQSSRYLVKRTGEKVFLECVQDMDHENMFWYRQDPGLGLRLIYFSYDVKMKEKGDIPEGYSVSREKKERFSLILESASTNQTSMYLCASSAGGRSPLHFGNGTRLTVT.